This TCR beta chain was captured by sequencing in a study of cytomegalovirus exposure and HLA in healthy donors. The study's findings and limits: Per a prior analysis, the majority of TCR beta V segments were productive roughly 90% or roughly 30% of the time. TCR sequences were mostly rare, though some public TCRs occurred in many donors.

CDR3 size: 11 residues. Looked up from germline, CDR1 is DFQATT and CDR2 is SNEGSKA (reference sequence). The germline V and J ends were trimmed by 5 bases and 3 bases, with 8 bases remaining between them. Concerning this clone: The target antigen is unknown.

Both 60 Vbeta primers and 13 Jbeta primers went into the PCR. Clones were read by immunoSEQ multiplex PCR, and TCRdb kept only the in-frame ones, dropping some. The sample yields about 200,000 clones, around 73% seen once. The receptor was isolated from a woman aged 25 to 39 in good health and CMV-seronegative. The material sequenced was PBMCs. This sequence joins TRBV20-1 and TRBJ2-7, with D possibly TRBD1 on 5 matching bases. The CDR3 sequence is CSASRVYEQYF. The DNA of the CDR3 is TGCAGTGCTTCCAGGGTCTACGAGCAGTACTTC.